This passage covers 26 T cell receptor beta chains from one sample sequenced in a study of T cell responses to AZD1222 COVID-19 vaccine. Only in-frame clones appear in the TCRdb table, and some are missing; sequencing was by immunoSEQ multiplex PCR. The top ten clones hold less than 5.5% of a sample with tens of thousands of clones, 90% of them seen once. The input for sequencing was peripheral blood, taken 28 days after the second AZD1222 dose. These receptors were collected from an adult who received the AZD1222 COVID-19 vaccine.

The CDR3 bases are TGTGCCAGCAGCCCAACCCCTTCGCTGTCAGTTCCCTATGGCTACACCTTC. This encodes CASSPTPSLSVPYGYTF. V usage is TRBV28 and J usage is TRBJ1-2; D gene unclear. This CDR3 is 17 amino acids long. Between the trimmed V and J ends, which lost 6 bases and 4 bases, there was a span of 24 bases. Germline values: CDR1 MDHEN, CDR2 SYDVKM.

The V and J genes are TRBV5-1 and TRBJ2-3; 9 positions agree with TRBD1. The J segment lost 4 bases and the V segment lost 4 bases, leaving 7 bases of the junction unmatched. Germline assignment: CDR1 SGHRS and CDR2 YFSETQ. The CDR3 spans 15 residues. CDR3 region: CASSRGGTGPDTQYF. CDR3 coding DNA: TGCGCCAGCAGCCGCGGCGGGACAGGGCCAGATACGCAGTATTTT.

This rearrangement joins TRBV11-2 to TRBJ2-3, with 8 bases lining up with TRBD1. V shed 3 bases and J 2 bases; nucleotides not matched to a gene: 7. Germline CDR1 is SGHAT and CDR2 is FQNNGV. The CDR3 is 16 residues long. As DNA, the CDR3 is TGTGCCAGCAGCTTGACAGGGGCCGCCAACACAGATACGCAGTATTTT. This gives the protein CASSLTGAANTDTQYF.

This clone has only a few counts. The chain combines TRBV3-1 (or the pseudogene TRBV3-2) with TRBJ2-5; no clear D gene. The germline gives CDR1 LGHDT, CDR2 YNNKEL (reference sequence). Trimming took 2 bases from V and 2 from J, leaving 12 bases between them. CDR3 size: 15 residues. The CDR3: CASSQRKVAQETQYF. The CDR3 DNA reads TGTGCCAGCAGCCAAAGGAAGGTAGCTCAAGAGACCCAGTACTTC.

V is TRBV5-1 and J is TRBJ1-4, with D maybe TRBD1 (5 bases). The V and J ends lost 4 bases and 8 bases respectively, with 18 bases between them. Germline-derived CDR1 and CDR2 are SGHRS and YFSETQ. This CDR3 region has 15 residues. The CDR3 is CASSVAGGNREKLFF. CDR3 DNA: TGCGCCAGCAGCGTGGCGGGGGGTAATCGCGAAAAACTGTTTTTT. The full variable domain, its missing parts supplied by reference TRBV5-1 and TRBJ1-4, is KAGVTQTPRYLIKTRGQQVTLSCSPISGHRSVSWYQQTPGQGLQFLFEYFSETQRNKGNFPGRFSGRQFSNSRSEMNVSTLELGDSALYLCASSVAGGNREKLFFGSGTQLSVL.

The V gene is TRBV5-1, the J gene TRBJ1-1, with D possibly matching TRBD1 (5 bases). The germline V gene encodes CDR1 SGHRS and CDR2 YFSETQ. The CDR3 spans 13 residues. The V end lost 0 bases, the J end lost 10 bases, and 13 bases lay between the germline ends. CDR3 amino acids: CASSLEGPAGAFF. The DNA for the CDR3 is TGCGCCAGCAGCTTGGAGGGGCCCGCCGGAGCTTTCTTT. Full variable domain (rest looked up from reference TRBV5-1 and TRBJ1-1): KAGVTQTPRYLIKTRGQQVTLSCSPISGHRSVSWYQQTPGQGLQFLFEYFSETQRNKGNFPGRFSGRQFSNSRSEMNVSTLELGDSALYLCASSLEGPAGAFFGQGTRLTVV.

The V gene is TRBV20-1, the J gene TRBJ2-1, with D tentatively TRBD2 (6 bases). From germline, CDR1 is DFQATT and CDR2 SNEGSKA (reference sequence). The CDR3 extends over 10 amino acids. V dropped 0 bases and J dropped 12 bases, with 6 bases sitting between them. As DNA, the CDR3 is TGCAGTGCTAGAGAAGCGGGGCAGTTCTTC. It translates to CSAREAGQFF.

This clone was seen more than once but under ten times. The chain recombines TRBV9 with TRBJ1-2; possibly TRBD1 for D (5 bases). This CDR3 is 14 amino acids long. V was shortened by 0 bases and J by 5 bases, with 11 bases between the two germline ends. Germline loops: CDR1 SGDLS, CDR2 YYNGEE. The DNA of the CDR3 is TGTGCCAGCAGCGTAGAACCGGGGGGTTATGGCTACACCTTC. Amino acids: CASSVEPGGYGYTF.

The chain is built from TRBV30 and TRBJ2-2, with a possible D match to TRBD1 (6 bases). There are 12 residues in the CDR3. Trimming stripped 3 bases from V and 6 bases from J, with 8 bases between. CDR1 is GTSNPN and CDR2 is SVGIG in the germline V gene (reference sequence). CDR3 in amino acids: CAWRWGPGELFF. DNA of the CDR3: TGTGCCTGGAGGTGGGGGCCCGGGGAGCTGTTTTTT.

This clone was recorded once. The rearrangement links TRBV29-1 to TRBJ1-1; no reliable D call. Trimming shortened V by 1 base and J by 1 base, and 4 bases separated the two germline ends. Germline assignment: CDR1 SQVTM and CDR2 ANQGSEA. CDR3 size: 12 residues. The CDR3 DNA is TGCAGCGTTGAAGTATCGAACACTGAAGCTTTCTTT. Translating it yields CSVEVSNTEAFF.

As to this clone: The junction departs from germline at one end; a sequencing error may be responsible. The rearrangement links TRBV7-7 to TRBJ1-5, with D possibly TRBD1 on 6 matching bases. The V gene's germline CDR1 is SSHAT and CDR2 FNYEAQ (reference sequence). The CDR3 is 15 amino acids. CDR3 sequence: CASSLSRQGNQPQHF. The CDR3 nucleotides are TGTGCTAGCAGCTTGAGCCGACAGGGCAATCAGCCCCAGCATTTT.

The chain recombines TRBV29-1 with TRBJ1-2, with D unclear. This CDR3 comprises 14 residues. Germline lookup yields CDR1 SQVTM and CDR2 ANQGSEA. Trimming shortened V by 1 base and J by 0 bases, and 9 bases separated the two germline ends. CDR3 residues: CSVEVAEANYGYTF. The CDR3 DNA reads as TGCAGCGTTGAAGTGGCTGAAGCTAACTATGGCTACACCTTC.

V and J are TRBV5-8 and TRBJ1-3, with no clear D. CDR1 and CDR2 from the germline V gene are SGHTS and YDEGEE. The CDR3 covers 16 residues. Trimming removed 0 bases from V and 0 bases from J, with 10 bases in between. For the CDR3, the DNA is TGTGCCAGCAGCTTGGCCGGAGTCTCCTCTGGAAACACCATATATTTT. It translates to CASSLAGVSSGNTIYF.

The chain recombines TRBV3-1 (or the pseudogene TRBV3-2) with TRBJ2-5, with D possibly being TRBD2 (5 bases). Germline CDR1 and CDR2: LGHDT and YNNKEL (reference sequence). Trimming stripped 3 bases from V and 6 bases from J, with 14 bases between. The CDR3 spans 14 residues. In DNA, the CDR3 is TGTGCCAGCAGCCACGGGGAGTTGATGAAGACCCAGTACTTC. Amino acid sequence: CASSHGELMKTQYF.

The chain carries TRBV7-8 and TRBJ1-1; D is unclear. Trimming took off 6 bases at V and 11 bases at J, with 10 bases between the two ends. Germline V gene data show CDR1 as SGHVS and CDR2 as FQNEAQ. The CDR3 extends over 10 amino acids. The CDR3 sequence is CASRHEEAFF. The CDR3 DNA reads TGTGCCAGCAGACACGAGGAGGCTTTCTTT.

The chain uses TRBV6-4 and TRBJ2-1; 11 bases are shared with TRBD2. CDR3 size: 15 residues. CDR1 and CDR2 (germline): MRHNA, SNTAGT. V lost 0 bases and J lost 8; bases outside the gene matches: 3. CDR3 in amino acids: CASSDSSGGADEQFF. Written as DNA, the CDR3 is TGTGCCAGCAGTGACTCTAGCGGGGGGGCTGATGAGCAGTTCTTC.

This chain uses TRBV5-1 with TRBJ1-3; D is ambiguous. V was trimmed by 0 bases and J by 0 bases, leaving 10 bases between them. There are 16 residues in the CDR3. The V gene's germline CDR1 is SGHRS and CDR2 YFSETQ. CDR3 nucleotide sequence: TGCGCCAGCAGCTTGGGGGAGGACCGCTCTGGAAACACCATATATTTT. Its protein product is CASSLGEDRSGNTIYF.

The DNA for the CDR3 is TGTGCCAGCAGTGAAACAGGCAGAAACACAGATACGCAGTATTTT. Its protein product is CASSETGRNTDTQYF. The rearrangement joins TRBV6-1 to TRBJ2-3; possibly TRBD1 for D (5 bases). Germline assignment: CDR1 MNHNS and CDR2 SASEGT. The CDR3 runs 15 residues. V gave up 2 bases and J gave up 2 bases, with 11 bases separating them.

This chain uses TRBV28 with TRBJ2-7; possibly TRBD1 for D (6 bases). Germline CDR1 reads MDHEN; CDR2 reads SYDVKM. The CDR3 totals 14 residues. The ends were cut back, 3 bases at V and 4 bases at J, with 13 bases in the middle. The CDR3 protein is CASSLLSTGYEQYF. The CDR3 bases are TGTGCCAGCAGTTTGCTTAGTACAGGGTACGAGCAGTACTTC.

The chain recombines TRBV18 with TRBJ2-7; D call uncertain. This CDR3 is 11 amino acids long. CDR1 KGHSH and CDR2 LQKENI come from the germline V gene. Trimming cost V 1 base and J 4 bases, with 2 bases left between them. CDR3 residues: CASSPHYEQYF. CDR3 bases: TGTGCCAGCTCACCACATTACGAGCAGTACTTC.

This clone appeared once. J is TRBJ2-7 and V is TRBV5-1, with D unclear. The germline V and J ends were trimmed by 4 bases and 2 bases, with 7 bases remaining between them. From germline, CDR1 is SGHRS and CDR2 YFSETQ. The CDR3 covers 12 residues. CDR3 in amino acids: CASSLTPYEQYF. CDR3 coding DNA: TGCGCCAGCAGCCTGACACCCTACGAGCAGTACTTC. The variable domain in full, completed from reference TRBV5-1 and TRBJ2-7, reads KAGVTQTPRYLIKTRGQQVTLSCSPISGHRSVSWYQQTPGQGLQFLFEYFSETQRNKGNFPGRFSGRQFSNSRSEMNVSTLELGDSALYLCASSLTPYEQYFGPGTRLTVT.

The chain has TRBV19 and TRBJ1-4; D might be TRBD1 (5 bases). Trimming removed 10 bases at V and 8 bases at J, with 14 bases between. The CDR3 runs to 12 residues. From germline, CDR1 is LNHDA and CDR2 SQIVND (reference sequence). CDR3 DNA sequence: TGTGCCACCGGGGCAGTAAGAGAAAAACTGTTTTTT. Protein product: CATGAVREKLFF. The variable domain in full, with the rest retrieved from reference TRBV19 and TRBJ1-4, is DGGITQSPKYLFRKEGQNVTLSCEQNLNHDAMYWYRQDPGQGLRLIYYSQIVNDFQKGDIAEGYSVSREKKESFPLTVTSAQKNPTAFYLCATGAVREKLFFGSGTQLSVL.

The gene calls are TRBV7-2 and TRBJ2-1; TRBD2 agrees at 11 bases. V trimming: 5 bases; J trimming: 5 bases; junction bases outside the gene matches: 11. Per the germline V gene, CDR1 is SGHTA and CDR2 is FQGNSA. This CDR3 contains 17 residues. The CDR3 region is CASSPTLAGGVHNEQFF. The CDR3 region has the DNA TGTGCCAGCAGCCCTACCCTAGCGGGGGGTGTTCACAATGAGCAGTTCTTC.

This chain joins TRBV23-1 and TRBJ1-1, with 8 bases identical to TRBD1. TRBV23-1 is recorded as an ORF, its role being uncertain. This CDR3 contains 16 residues. J lost 2 bases, V lost 0 bases, and 5 bases had no gene match. The CDR3 region has the DNA TGCGCCAGCAGTCAATCGCCAGGGGGCGGCAACACTGAAGCTTTCTTT. Amino acid sequence: CASSQSPGGGNTEAFF.

The chain is built from TRBV19 and TRBJ2-3; D may be TRBD1 or TRBD2 (6 bases each). The length of the CDR3 is 12 residues. V was cut by 5 bases and J by 14 bases, with 17 bases left in between. Germline CDR1 and CDR2: LNHDA and SQIVND (reference sequence). The CDR3 protein is CASSVTGGVSYF. The CDR3 coding sequence is TGTGCCAGTAGTGTGACAGGAGGGGTTTCGTATTTT.

V gene TRBV3-1 (or the pseudogene TRBV3-2) combines with J gene TRBJ2-6, with D unclear. CDR3 size: 19 residues. CDR1 is LGHDT, CDR2 YNNKEL, per germline (reference sequence). V lost 0 bases, J lost 1 base, and 16 bases lay in between. The CDR3 DNA is TGTGCCAGCAGCCAAGATGGGCCGGAATGGGGATCTGGGGCCAACGTCCTGACTTTC. Encoded protein: CASSQDGPEWGSGANVLTF.